Shown below are 23 T cell receptor beta chains from a single sample sequenced in a study of CD8+CD57+ T cells in acquired aplastic anemia. Researchers used genomic DNA as the template to profile TCR beta VDJ and CDR3. In TCRdb, the reads were re-called with MiXCR into one record per CDR3 protein. Of about 270,000 distinct CDR3 sequences listed, roughly 82% are singletons. Individuals selected for sequencing had exhibited CD8+CD57+ cell expansion on flow cytometry. Specimen: sorted CD4+, CD8+, or CD8+CD57+ T cells (not recorded which) from PBMCs. These receptor sequences come from a human donor with aplastic anemia.

The chain combines TRBV7-2 with TRBJ1-2; the D gene is possibly TRBD1 (5 bases). The tail of the sequence fits TRBJ1-5 better, so the J call may be wrong. From germline, CDR1 is SGHTA and CDR2 FQGNSA. CDR3 size: 13 residues. The DNA of the CDR3 is TGTGCCAGCAGCGTGAGGGGAAGACAGCCCCAGCATTTT. The encoded protein is CASSVRGRQPQHF.

This chain connects TRBV11-2 to TRBJ2-6, with TRBD1 matching 7 bases. This CDR3 is 16 amino acids long. From germline, CDR1 is SGHAT and CDR2 FQNNGV. The junction had 8 bases not matched to a gene; V was cut back by 5 bases and J by 4 bases. The CDR3 sequence is CASSVGGQSGANVLTF. CDR3 in DNA: TGTGCCAGCAGCGTAGGGGGACAGAGCGGGGCCAACGTCCTGACTTTC.

J is TRBJ1-4 and V is TRBV7-8; tentatively, D is TRBD1 (5 bases). The CDR3 length is 14 residues. The V end lost 0 bases, the J end lost 16 bases, and 18 bases lay between the germline ends. CDR1 is SGHVS, CDR2 FQNEAQ, per germline. The DNA of the CDR3 is TGTGCCAGCAGCTTAGCGGGGGGAACCGATACGCAGTTTTTT. Translation: CASSLAGGTDTQFF. Using reference TRBV7-8 and TRBJ1-4 for the parts outside the CDR3, the full variable domain is GAGVSQSPRYKVAKRGQDVALRCDPISGHVSLFWYQQALGQGPEFLTYFQNEAQLDKSGLPSDRFFAERPEGSVSTLKIQRTQQEDSAVYLCASSLAGGTDTQFFGSGTQLSVL.

The gene calls are TRBV7-3 and TRBJ1-1, with TRBD1 as a possible D gene (6 bases). Germline V lookup: CDR1 SGHTA, CDR2 FQGTGA. The CDR3 contains 15 residues. The V gene lost 8 bases and the J gene lost 14 bases, with 30 bases spanning the gap. The CDR3: CASYGGTGGTDAQFF. The DNA for the CDR3 is TGTGCCAGCTATGGGGGGACCGGGGGCACAGATGCGCAGTTCTTT.

This clonotype was seen a handful of times. The chain couples TRBV7-8 to TRBJ1-1, with D uncertain. This CDR3 has 15 amino acids. Germline CDR1 SGHVS, CDR2 FQNEAQ. Trimming shortened V by 1 base and J by 11 bases, and 20 bases separated the two germline ends. CDR3 region: CASSLEGGPDTEAFF. In DNA, the CDR3 is TGTGCCAGCAGCTTAGAGGGAGGTCCCGACACGGAGGCTTTCTTT.

This clonotype was counted once. Here the CDR3 reads CASSVHSAETQYSYEQYV. CDR3 coding DNA: TGTGCCAGCAGCGTTCACTCTGCAGAGACCCAGTACTCCTACGAGCAGTACGTC. The chain uses TRBV9 and TRBJ2-7; D not certain. From germline, CDR1 is SGDLS and CDR2 YYNGEE. V was cut by 2 bases and J by 0 bases, with 21 bases left in between. The CDR3 runs to 18 residues.

This clonotype has only one observation. The CDR3 end shows no conserved phenylalanine or tryptophan, and so a read error is likely. No DNA is shown, since the ends of the CDR3 on it are uncertain; the CDR3 is the one TCRdb lists. This chain joins TRBV7-9 and TRBJ2-3; no check of the table's D call, TRBD2, against the DNA was made. CDR1 is SEHNR and CDR2 is FQNEAQ in the germline V gene (reference sequence). The CDR3 totals 13 residues, both ends included. CDR3 in amino acids: CANGVAASDETQY.

With regard to this clonotype: At one of its ends the junction is not consistent with the germline gene, which may arise from a read error. This chain joins TRBV15 and TRBJ2-7; no clear D. The germline CDR1 and CDR2 sequences are LNHNV and YYDKDF (reference sequence). This CDR3 is 14 amino acids long. Here the CDR3 DNA reads TGTGCCACCAGCAGAGGCAGCGTGCAAGACGACCAGTACTTC. It translates to CATSRGSVQDDQYF. Full variable domain (remainder filled in from reference TRBV15 and TRBJ2-7): DAMVIQNPRYQVTQFGKPVTLSCSQTLNHNVMYWYQQKSSQAPKLLFHYYDKDFNNEADTPDNFQSRRPNTSFCFLDIRSPGLGDTAMYLCATSRGSVQDDQYFGPGTRLTVT.

The chain is built from TRBV7-9 and TRBJ1-6, with D hard to call. Deletions cut 5 bases from V and 15 bases from J, with 26 bases between. Germline V lookup: CDR1 SEHNR, CDR2 FQNEAQ (reference sequence). The CDR3 length is 16 residues. The CDR3 DNA follows: TGTGCCAGCAGCCAAGACGAGGGCAGTAATTCACCCCTCCTCCACTTT. Its translation is CASSQDEGSNSPLLHF.

Notes on this clonotype: This CDR3 is missing its conserved last phenylalanine or tryptophan, likely due to a read error. Because the CDR3's place on the DNA is in doubt, the DNA is left out and the CDR3 is given as listed by TCRdb. The chain combines TRBV7-8 with TRBJ2-2; the DNA was not used to check the table's D call, TRBD1. CDR1 is SGHVS, CDR2 FQNEAQ, per germline. Ends included, the CDR3 has 12 residues. Here the CDR3 reads CASSLAPGADTH.

The J gene is TRBJ2-6, the V gene TRBV7-2; D ambiguous. This CDR3 is built from 16 residues. CDR1 is SGHTA and CDR2 is FQGNSA in the germline V gene. V was pared by 2 bases and J by 7 bases, with 15 bases between. The CDR3 DNA is TGTGCCAGCAGCTTACCGCCAAACTACGCAGCCAACGTCCTGACTTTC. It translates to CASSLPPNYAANVLTF.

This clonotype was seen only a few times. CDR3 in DNA: TGTGCCAGCAGTGAAACCGGGGAGCTGTTTTTT. It yields the protein CASSETGELFF. This chain links TRBV6-4 with TRBJ2-2; D is uncertain. V was shortened by 3 bases and J by 5 bases, with 1 base between the two germline ends. The CDR3 contains 11 residues. CDR1 is MRHNA and CDR2 is SNTAGT in the germline V gene.

On this clonotype itself: At one boundary the junction diverges from the germline segment, which might be a read error. The chain links TRBV7-3 to TRBJ2-2; tentative D call: TRBD2 (6 bases). Germline CDR1 and CDR2: SGHTA and FQGTGA. The CDR3 covers 12 residues. The CDR3 region is CASSLVPEGLFF. CDR3 bases: TGTGCCAGCAGCTTAGTGCCGGAGGGGCTGTTTTTC.

As regards this clonotype: Germline is not matched at one junction end, which may reflect a read error. The J gene is TRBJ2-4, the V gene TRBV9; perhaps TRBD2 as D (6 bases). The CDR3 is made up of 12 amino acids. CDR1 and CDR2 from the germline V gene are SGDLS and YYNGEE. The CDR3 nucleotides are TGTGCCAGCGGCGGAGGGGTCACGAGAAAGCACTTC. It specifies CASGGGVTRKHF.

The chain combines TRBV5-1 with TRBJ1-2; D remains unclear. Trimming cost V 1 base and J 3 bases, with 16 bases left between them. CDR3 length: 16 amino acids. From germline, CDR1 is SGHRS and CDR2 YFSETQ. Written as DNA, the CDR3 is TGCGCCAGCAGCTTGCGTTCGGACGATAAGGACTATGGCTACACCTTC. It is translated as CASSLRSDDKDYGYTF.

The V gene is TRBV15, the J gene TRBJ1-6; possible D gene TRBD1, 5 bases. The V gene lost 6 bases and the J gene lost 7 bases, with 16 bases spanning the gap. This CDR3 spans 15 amino acids. From germline, CDR1 is LNHNV and CDR2 YYDKDF (reference sequence). The DNA for the CDR3 is TGTGCCACCAGGGCAGGGAAGGTGCGAAATTCACCCCTCCACTTT. Protein sequence: CATRAGKVRNSPLHF. Full variable domain (missing parts from reference TRBV15 and TRBJ1-6): DAMVIQNPRYQVTQFGKPVTLSCSQTLNHNVMYWYQQKSSQAPKLLFHYYDKDFNNEADTPDNFQSRRPNTSFCFLDIRSPGLGDTAMYLCATRAGKVRNSPLHFGNGTRLTVT.

A remark on this clonotype: Since the CDR3 does not end with the conserved phenylalanine or tryptophan, this likely comes from a read error. It is unclear where the CDR3 begins or ends on the DNA, so no DNA is shown, and the CDR3 is as TCRdb lists it. This chain uses TRBV2 with TRBJ1-1; the table's D call, TRBD1, has no DNA check behind it. CDR1 and CDR2 (germline): SNHLY, FYNNEI. The CDR3 is 16 amino acids long, termini counted. This CDR3 is CASGDGGTGAHTEGPG.

The chain has TRBV5-1 and TRBJ2-6, with D tentatively TRBD2 (6 bases). CDR3 length equals 16 residues. The V end lost 4 bases, the J end lost 4 bases, and 15 bases lay between the germline ends. Per the germline V gene, CDR1 is SGHRS and CDR2 is YFSETQ. The CDR3 nucleotides are TGCGCCAGCAGCCCACCCCGGGACTGGGGGGCCAACGTCCTGACTTTC. This codes for CASSPPRDWGANVLTF. The full variable domain, its missing parts supplied by reference TRBV5-1 and TRBJ2-6, is KAGVTQTPRYLIKTRGQQVTLSCSPISGHRSVSWYQQTPGQGLQFLFEYFSETQRNKGNFPGRFSGRQFSNSRSEMNVSTLELGDSALYLCASSPPRDWGANVLTFGAGSRLTVL.

This clonotype has only one observation. The gene calls are TRBV2 and TRBJ1-2, with TRBD1 matching 10 bases. The V gene end was trimmed by 5 bases and the J gene end by 0 bases; junction bases not matched to a gene: 12. The CDR3 has 18 residues. CDR1 and CDR2 from the germline V gene are SNHLY and FYNNEI. CDR3 sequence (DNA): TGTGCCAGCAGTCAACGGGACAGGGGTCGGAGAGCTAACTATGGCTACACCTTC. It yields the protein CASSQRDRGRRANYGYTF. Combining the CDR3 with reference TRBV2 and TRBJ1-2 gives the whole variable domain EPEVTQTPSHQVTQMGQEVILRCVPISNHLYFYWYRQILGQKVEFLVSFYNNEISEKSEIFDDQFSVERPDGSNFTLKIRSTKLEDSAMYFCASSQRDRGRRANYGYTFGSGTRLTVV.

In the case of this clonotype: Mismatch with germline at one junction end may stem from a read error. J is TRBJ2-2 and V is TRBV24-1; TRBD2 aligns across 7 bases. The CDR3 is 13 residues long. Germline-derived CDR1 and CDR2 are KGHDR and SFDVKD. The CDR3 DNA sequence: TGTGCCACCTTGGCGGGGGTCACCGGGGAGCTGTTTTTC. Protein sequence: CATLAGVTGELFF.

The V call is TRBV5-4, the J call TRBJ2-4; 9 nucleotides match TRBD1. V shed 1 base and J 8 bases; nucleotides not matched to a gene: 10. Looked up from germline, CDR1 is SGHNT and CDR2 is YYREEE (reference sequence). The CDR3 consists of 16 residues. The DNA of the CDR3 is TGTGCCAGCAGCTTGCGTGGGACAGGGAATGTGGACATTCAGTACTTC. Translation: CASSLRGTGNVDIQYF.

The chain combines TRBV7-4 with TRBJ2-3; the D is unclear. The CDR3 length is 15 residues. Trimming took off 2 bases at V and 9 bases at J, with 18 bases between the two ends. Per the germline V gene, CDR1 is SGHVT and CDR2 is SQSDAQ. The CDR3 protein is CASSLSFTYSTTQYF. Here the CDR3 DNA reads TGTGCCAGCAGCTTATCGTTTACTTACAGTACGACGCAGTATTTT.

This clonotype was detected once. The chain has TRBV24-1 and TRBJ2-3, with TRBD2 identical over 12 bases. Per the germline V gene, CDR1 is KGHDR and CDR2 is SFDVKD. The trim removed 7 bases at V and 11 bases at J, leaving 12 bases unmatched. There are 15 residues in the CDR3. The DNA of the CDR3 is TGTGCCACCAGCCCCTGGACTAGCGGGATTAATGAGCAGTATTTT. This translates into CATSPWTSGINEQYF.